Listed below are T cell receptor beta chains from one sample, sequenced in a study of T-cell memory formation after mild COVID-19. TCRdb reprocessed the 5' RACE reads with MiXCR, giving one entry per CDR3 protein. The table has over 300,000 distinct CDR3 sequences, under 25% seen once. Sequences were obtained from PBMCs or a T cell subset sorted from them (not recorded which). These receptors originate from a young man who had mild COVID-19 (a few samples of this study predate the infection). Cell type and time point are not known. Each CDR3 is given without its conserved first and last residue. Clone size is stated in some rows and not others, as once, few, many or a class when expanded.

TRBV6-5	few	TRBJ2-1	ASSYSSSGEQF
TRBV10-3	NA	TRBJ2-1	AISVGGQQF
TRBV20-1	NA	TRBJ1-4	SARGGDLWG
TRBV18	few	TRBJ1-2	ASSPGRDYGYT
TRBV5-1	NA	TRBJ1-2	ASSTDRTLQYGYT
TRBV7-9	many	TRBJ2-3	ASSLTTGDTQY
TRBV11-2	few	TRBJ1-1	ASSLVGATEAF
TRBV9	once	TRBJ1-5	ASSERQAPYSNQPQH
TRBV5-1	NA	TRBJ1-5	ASSSLPGGQPQH
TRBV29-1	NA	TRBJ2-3	SVVKTSTDTQY
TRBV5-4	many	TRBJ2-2	ASSLALTGGRDTGELF
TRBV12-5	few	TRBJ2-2	ASERAATGELF
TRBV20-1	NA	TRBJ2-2	SASARDHNTGELF
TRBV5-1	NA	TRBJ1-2	ASTTAPGANYGYT
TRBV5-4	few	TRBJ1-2	ASSLGPERGYT
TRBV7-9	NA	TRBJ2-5	ASSFGGQWQQETQY
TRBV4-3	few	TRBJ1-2	ASSQDFREIEGYT
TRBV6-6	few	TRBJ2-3	ASSYGTEQSTDTQY
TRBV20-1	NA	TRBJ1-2	SAPGTGFYGYT
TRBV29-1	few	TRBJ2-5	SVSTSGGQETQY
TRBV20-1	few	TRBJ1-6	SASGGWESPLH
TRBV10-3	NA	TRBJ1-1	ATKLGQNTEAF
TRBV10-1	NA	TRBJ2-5	ASSEARTGGETQY
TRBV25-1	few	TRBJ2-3	ASSDSPPLAGGTDTQY
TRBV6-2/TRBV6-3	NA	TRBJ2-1	ATKGTLTGHEQF
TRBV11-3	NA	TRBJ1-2	ASSFRQGYYGYT
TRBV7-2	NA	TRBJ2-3	ASSLFRLAGGRGDTQY
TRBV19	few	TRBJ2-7	ASSNRDYEQY
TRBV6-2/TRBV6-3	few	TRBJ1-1	ASSYGGHTEAF
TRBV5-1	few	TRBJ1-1	ASSWGLGRVLGDTEAF
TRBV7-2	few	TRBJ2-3	ASSLRSSGVPDTQY
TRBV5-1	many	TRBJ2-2	ASSLAARVTIANTGELF
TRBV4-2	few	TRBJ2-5	ASSPGQFQETQY
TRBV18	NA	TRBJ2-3	ASSPNGGATDTQY
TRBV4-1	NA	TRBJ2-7	ASSQGVLGLGAHRNEQY
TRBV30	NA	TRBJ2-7	AWEGARYEQY
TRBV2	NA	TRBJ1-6	ASTKSEDSPLH
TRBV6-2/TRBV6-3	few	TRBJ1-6	ASRRDGNSPLH
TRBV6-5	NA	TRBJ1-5	ASSYGRQAGPNQPQH
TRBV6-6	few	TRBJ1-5	ASSYATGGFGLRQPQH
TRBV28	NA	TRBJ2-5	ATLLETQY
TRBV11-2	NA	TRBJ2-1	ASSLGLAGIVVEQF
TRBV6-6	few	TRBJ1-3	ASSYSISESSGNTIY